This TCR beta chain was obtained from a study of blood T cell repertoires in COVID-19. About the study: Sites in the United States, Italy and Spain provided acute and convalescent COVID-19 samples. Sources were T cells, B-cell-depleted T cells, or PBMCs; the material itself was cDNA or gDNA.

This clone has more than one count but fewer than ten. Per the original methods: For nucleated cells, counts were estimated from reference gene primer amplification. Profiling relied on immunoSEQ multiplex PCR, and the TCRdb table lists in-frame clones only, not all of them. Clone size and the V and J calls come from that table; the DNA yielded D and trimming. The table has 52,000 or so clones, under 90% seen once. The CDR3 is made up of 13 amino acids. Trimming shortened V by 0 bases and J by 4 bases, and 4 bases separated the two germline ends. Germline CDR1 is MNHEY and CDR2 is SVGAGI. Sequenced: peripheral blood. V gene TRBV6-5 combines with J gene TRBJ1-5; D is undetermined. The origin of this receptor is a man over 45 with acute or convalescent COVID-19. The CDR3 loop reads CASSYSMNQPQHF. In nucleotides, the CDR3 is TGTGCCAGCAGTTACTCTATGAATCAGCCCCAGCATTTT.